This T cell receptor beta chain was captured by sequencing in a study of CD8 T cells in ankylosing spondylitis. General study points: Peripheral blood held disease-linked clones only at relatively low frequency, and these were CD8+.

For TCR beta, libraries came from quantitative 5'-RACE with molecular barcodes. TCRdb reprocessed the 5' RACE reads via MiXCR and lists one record per CDR3 protein. The top ten hold roughly 0.67% of the sample, which has about 250,000 distinct CDR3 sequences, under 30% seen once. This clonotype was recorded a few times. Its antigen is not identified. V gave up 3 bases and J gave up 2 bases, with 8 bases separating them. Germline CDR1 is WSHSY and CDR2 is SAAADI. The CDR3 totals 13 residues. V and J are TRBV10-2 and TRBJ2-7, with a weak D call TRBD1 (5 bases). Specimen: blood, either unsorted or a sorted T cell fraction (not recorded which). The receptor's source is a male donor with ankylosing spondylitis or in good health (not recorded which). The CDR3 nucleotides are TGCGCCAGCAGTGAAAGGACAACCTACGAGCAGTACTTC. Translating gives CASSERTTYEQYF.